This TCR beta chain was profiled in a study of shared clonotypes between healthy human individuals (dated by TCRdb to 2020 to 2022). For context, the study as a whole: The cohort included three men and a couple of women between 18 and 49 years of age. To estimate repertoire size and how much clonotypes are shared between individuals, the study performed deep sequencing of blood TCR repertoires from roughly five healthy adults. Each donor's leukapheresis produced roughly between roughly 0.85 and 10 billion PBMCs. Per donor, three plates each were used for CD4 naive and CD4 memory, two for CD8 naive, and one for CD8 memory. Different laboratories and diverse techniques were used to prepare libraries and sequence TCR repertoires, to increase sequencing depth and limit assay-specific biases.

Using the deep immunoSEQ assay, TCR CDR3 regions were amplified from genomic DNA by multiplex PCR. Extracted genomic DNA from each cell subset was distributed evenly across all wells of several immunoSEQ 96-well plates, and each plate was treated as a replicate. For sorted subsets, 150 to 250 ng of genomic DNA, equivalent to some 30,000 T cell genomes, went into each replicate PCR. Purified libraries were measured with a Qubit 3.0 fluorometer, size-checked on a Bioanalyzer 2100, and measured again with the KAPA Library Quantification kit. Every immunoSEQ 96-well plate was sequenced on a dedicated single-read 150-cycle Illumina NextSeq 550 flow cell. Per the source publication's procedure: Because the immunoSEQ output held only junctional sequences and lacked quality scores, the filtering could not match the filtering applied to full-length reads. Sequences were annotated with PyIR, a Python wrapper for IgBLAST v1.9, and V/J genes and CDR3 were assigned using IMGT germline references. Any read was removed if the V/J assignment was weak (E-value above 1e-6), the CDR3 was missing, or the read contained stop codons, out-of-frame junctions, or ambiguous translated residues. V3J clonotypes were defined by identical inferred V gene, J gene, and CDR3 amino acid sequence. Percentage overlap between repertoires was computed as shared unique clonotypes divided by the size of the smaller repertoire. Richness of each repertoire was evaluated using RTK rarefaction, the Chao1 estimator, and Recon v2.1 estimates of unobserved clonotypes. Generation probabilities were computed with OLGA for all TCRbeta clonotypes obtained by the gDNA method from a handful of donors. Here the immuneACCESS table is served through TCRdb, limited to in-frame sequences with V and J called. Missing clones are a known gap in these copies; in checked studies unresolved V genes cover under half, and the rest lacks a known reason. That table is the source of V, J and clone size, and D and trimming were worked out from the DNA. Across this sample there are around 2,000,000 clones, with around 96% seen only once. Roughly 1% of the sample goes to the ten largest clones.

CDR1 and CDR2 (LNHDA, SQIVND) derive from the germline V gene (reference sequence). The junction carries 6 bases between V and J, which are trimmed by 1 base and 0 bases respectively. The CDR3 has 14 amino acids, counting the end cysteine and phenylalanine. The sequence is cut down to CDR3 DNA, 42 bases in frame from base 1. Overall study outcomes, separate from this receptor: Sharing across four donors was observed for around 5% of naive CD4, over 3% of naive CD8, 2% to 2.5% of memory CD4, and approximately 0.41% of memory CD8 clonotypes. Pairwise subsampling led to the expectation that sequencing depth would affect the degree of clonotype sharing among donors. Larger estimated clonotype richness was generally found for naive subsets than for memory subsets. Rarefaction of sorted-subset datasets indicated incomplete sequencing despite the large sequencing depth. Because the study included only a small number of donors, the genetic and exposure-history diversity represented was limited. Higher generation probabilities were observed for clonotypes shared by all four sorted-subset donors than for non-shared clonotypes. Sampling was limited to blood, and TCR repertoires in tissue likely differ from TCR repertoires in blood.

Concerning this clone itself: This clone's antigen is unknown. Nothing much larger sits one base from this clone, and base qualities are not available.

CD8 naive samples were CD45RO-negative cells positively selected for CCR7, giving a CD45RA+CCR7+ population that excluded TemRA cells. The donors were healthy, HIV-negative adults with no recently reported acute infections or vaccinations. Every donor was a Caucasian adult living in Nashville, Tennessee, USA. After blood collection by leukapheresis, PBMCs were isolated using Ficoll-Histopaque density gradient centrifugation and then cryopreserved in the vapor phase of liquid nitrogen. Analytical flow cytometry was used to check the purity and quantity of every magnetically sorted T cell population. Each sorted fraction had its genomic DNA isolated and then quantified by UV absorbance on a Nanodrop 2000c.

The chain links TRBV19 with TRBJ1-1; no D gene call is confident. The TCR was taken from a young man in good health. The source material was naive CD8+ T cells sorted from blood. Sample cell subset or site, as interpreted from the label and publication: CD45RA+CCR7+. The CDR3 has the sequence CASSIGHLNTEAFF. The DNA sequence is TGTGCCAGTAGTATAGGACACCTGAACACTGAAGCTTTCTTT.